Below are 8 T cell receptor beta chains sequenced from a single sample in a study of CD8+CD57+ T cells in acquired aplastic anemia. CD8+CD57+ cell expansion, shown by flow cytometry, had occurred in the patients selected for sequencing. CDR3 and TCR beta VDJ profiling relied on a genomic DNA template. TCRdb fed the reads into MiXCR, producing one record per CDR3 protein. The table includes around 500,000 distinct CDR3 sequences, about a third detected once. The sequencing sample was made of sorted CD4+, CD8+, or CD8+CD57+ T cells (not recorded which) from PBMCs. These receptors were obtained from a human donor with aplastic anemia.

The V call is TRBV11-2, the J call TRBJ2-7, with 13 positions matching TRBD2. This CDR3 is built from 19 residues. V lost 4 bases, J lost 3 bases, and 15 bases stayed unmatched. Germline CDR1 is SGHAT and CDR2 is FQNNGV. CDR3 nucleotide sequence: TGTGCCAGCAGCTCCCGGGAGGGGACTAGCGGGGACCAGGGCTACGAGCAGTACTTC. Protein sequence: CASSSREGTSGDQGYEQYF.

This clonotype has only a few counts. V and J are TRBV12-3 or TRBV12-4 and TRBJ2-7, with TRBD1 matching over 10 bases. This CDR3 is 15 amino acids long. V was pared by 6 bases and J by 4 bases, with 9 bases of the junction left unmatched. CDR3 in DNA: TGTGCCAGCAGACCAACCCGGGACAGGGGTTACGAGCAGTACTTC. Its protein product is CASRPTRDRGYEQYF.

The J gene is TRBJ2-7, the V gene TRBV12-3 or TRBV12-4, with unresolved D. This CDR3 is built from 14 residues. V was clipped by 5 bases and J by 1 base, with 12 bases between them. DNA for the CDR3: TGTGCCAGCAGTCCCCCTTTTGGTTCCTACGAGCAGTACTTC. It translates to CASSPPFGSYEQYF.

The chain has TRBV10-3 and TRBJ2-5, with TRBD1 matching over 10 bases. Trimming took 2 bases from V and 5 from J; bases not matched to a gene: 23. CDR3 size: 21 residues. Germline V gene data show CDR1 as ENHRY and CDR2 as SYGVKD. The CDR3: CAISEALGTGVRKGNLETQYF. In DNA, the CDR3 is TGTGCCATCAGTGAGGCGTTGGGGACAGGGGTTCGGAAAGGTAATTTGGAGACCCAGTACTTC.

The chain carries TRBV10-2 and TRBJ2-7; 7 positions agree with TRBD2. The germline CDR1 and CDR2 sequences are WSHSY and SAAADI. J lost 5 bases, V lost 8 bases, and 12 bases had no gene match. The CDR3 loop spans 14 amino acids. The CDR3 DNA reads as TGCGCCAGCGGGAACAGCGGGGAAGGAAACGAGCAGTACTTC. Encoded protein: CASGNSGEGNEQYF.

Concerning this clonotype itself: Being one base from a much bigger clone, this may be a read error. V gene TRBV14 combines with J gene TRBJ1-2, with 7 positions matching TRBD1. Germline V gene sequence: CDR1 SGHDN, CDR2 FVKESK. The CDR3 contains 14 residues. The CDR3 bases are TGTCCCAGCAGCTTCGAAACAGGGGACTATGGCTACACCTTC. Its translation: CPSSFETGDYGYTF.

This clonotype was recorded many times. The CDR3 nucleotides are TGTGCCAGCAGTGAAAGACAGGTGGATGGCTACACCTTC. Its translation: CASSERQVDGYTF. The chain links TRBV2 to TRBJ1-2; D possibly corresponds to TRBD1 (6 bases). This CDR3 has 13 residues. CDR1 and CDR2 from the germline V gene are SNHLY and FYNNEI. The V end lost 2 bases, the J end lost 6 bases, and 10 bases lay between the germline ends.

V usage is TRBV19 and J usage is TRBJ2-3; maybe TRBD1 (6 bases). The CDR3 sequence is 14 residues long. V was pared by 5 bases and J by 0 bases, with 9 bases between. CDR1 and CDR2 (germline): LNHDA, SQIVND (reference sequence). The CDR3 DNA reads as TGTGCCAGTAGTGCTACAGGGAGCACAGATACGCAGTATTTT. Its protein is CASSATGSTDTQYF.